A single T cell receptor (beta chain) is shown here with its context. The data are from a study of blood T cell repertoires in COVID-19. TCRdb's table, derived via immunoSEQ multiplex PCR, lists solely in-frame clones and lacks some. Of approximately 270,000 clones detected, roughly nine tenths appear once; the ten largest clones hold around 2%. Germline lookup yields CDR1 SGHTA and CDR2 FQGTGA. V lost 5 bases and J lost 3; bases outside the gene matches: 5. CDR3 length equals 15 residues. This TCR was sampled from a man aged 45-60 years with acute or convalescent COVID-19. The rearrangement joins TRBV7-3 to TRBJ2-1; 9 bases map to TRBD1. Material for sequencing was peripheral blood. The CDR3 sequence is CASSPRDRVYNEQFF. The CDR3 coding sequence is TGTGCCAGCAGCCCCCGGGACAGGGTCTACAATGAGCAGTTCTTC.